The T cell receptor beta chain described here comes from a study of shared clonotypes between healthy human individuals. CDR1 SGHKS and CDR2 YYEKEE come from the germline V gene (reference sequence). The CDR3 runs 14 residues. V dropped 0 bases and J dropped 5 bases, with 12 bases sitting between them. This clone turned up a few times. On ten immunoSEQ deep assay plates, unsorted PBMC DNA was sequenced. As originally analysed: In the immunoSEQ data, sequences were junction-only and lacked quality scores, so filtering differed. Profiled with immunoSEQ multiplex PCR; TCRdb holds only in-frame clones, not every one. V, J and clone size are taken as reported in that table, and D and trimming were inferred from the DNA itself. Of hundreds of thousands of clones listed, roughly 79% are singletons. Healthy and HIV-negative, the adult donors had no recent acute infections or vaccinations.

This chain joins TRBV5-5 and TRBJ2-7; D remains ambiguous. The sequencing sample was made of PBMCs. This clonotype was obtained from a woman in her thirties or forties in good health. Some clones in this sample may be carry-over from other donors' samples. The DNA of the CDR3 is TGTGCCAGCAGCTTGGACAGAATCGCCAACGAGCAGTACTTC. Protein product: CASSLDRIANEQYF. Full variable domain (missing parts from reference TRBV5-5 and TRBJ2-7): DAGVTQSPTHLIKTRGQQVTLRCSPISGHKSVSWYQQVLGQGPQFIFQYYEKEERGRGNFPDRFSARQFPNYSSELNVNALLLGDSALYLCASSLDRIANEQYFGPGTRLTVT.